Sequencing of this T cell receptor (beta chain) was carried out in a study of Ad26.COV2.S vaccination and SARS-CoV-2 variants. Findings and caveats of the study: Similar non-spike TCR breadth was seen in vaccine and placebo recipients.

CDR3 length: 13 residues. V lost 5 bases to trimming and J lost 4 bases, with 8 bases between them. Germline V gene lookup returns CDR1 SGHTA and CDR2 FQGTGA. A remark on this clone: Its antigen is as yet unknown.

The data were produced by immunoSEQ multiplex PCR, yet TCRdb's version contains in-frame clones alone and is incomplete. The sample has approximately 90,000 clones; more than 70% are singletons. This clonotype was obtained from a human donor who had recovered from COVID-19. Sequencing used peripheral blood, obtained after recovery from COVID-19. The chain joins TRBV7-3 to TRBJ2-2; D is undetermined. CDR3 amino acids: CASSPGGTGELFF. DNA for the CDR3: TGTGCCAGCAGCCCAGGTGGCACCGGGGAGCTGTTTTTT.